This passage covers 19 T cell receptor beta chains from one sample sequenced in a study of tissue T cells after allogeneic stem cell transplantation. Documented time point: mouse harvest day 14 after allogeneic transplant. Mouse grafts combined 10^7 T-cell-depleted bone marrow cells with 10^6 splenic CD5+ T cells. Profiling relied on immunoSEQ multiplex PCR, and the TCRdb table lists in-frame clones only, not all of them. The sample shows around 2,200 clones, 45% to 55% of them seen only once. The sequencing sample was made of liver tissue. The receptors shown here come from a female BALB/c mouse given C57BL/6 T cells with graft-versus-host disease after an allogeneic hematopoietic cell transplant.

This clone was seen a few times. The gene names given are mouse names. The CDR3 spells CASRAGGGEQYF. The covered CDR3 bases are TGTGCCAGCAGAGCCGGGGGGGGCGAACAGTAC. The chain combines TRBV3 with TRBJ2-7, with 8 bases that match TRBD2. With the read ending 1 residue before the CDR3 end, the germline J gene is used to fill in that end. Losses at the gene ends were 6 bases for V and 7 bases for J; bases not matched to a gene: 5. The CDR3 consists of 12 residues. Germline CDR1 is SNHLY and CDR2 is FYNGKV (reference sequence).

In this sample, this clone turned up a few times. Genes and germline are mouse. CDR3 sequence: CASSLSGGATLYF. Partial CDR3 DNA: TGTGCCAGCAGTCTGTCAGGGGGGGCCACCTTGTAC. The chain carries TRBV26 and TRBJ2-4, with 8 bases fitting TRBD2. The read stops 1 residue short of the end of the CDR3; the missing end is completed from the germline J gene. Trimming cost V 0 bases and J 8 bases; bases outside gene matches: 1. This CDR3 is built from 13 residues. The germline V gene has CDR1 KGHPV and CDR2 FQNQEV (reference sequence).

Points on this clone: Any gene name here is a mouse gene name. Sequencing ends 1 residue short of the CDR3 end; the germline J gene provides the rest. The gene calls are TRBV16 and TRBJ2-4; D uncertain. Per germline, CDR1 SGHSA and CDR2 FRNQAP. The CDR3 runs 13 residues. Trimming took 0 bases from V and 0 from J, leaving 1 base between them. Incomplete CDR3 DNA: TGTGCAAGCAGCTTAGACAGTCAAAACACCTTGTAC. This gives the protein CASSLDSQNTLY. The entire CDR3 protein reads CASSLDSQNTLYF.

In this sample, this clone is large (0.1 to 1%). All gene names here are mouse names. The CDR3 loop reads CASSPSQGAGDTQYF. The covered CDR3 bases are TGTGCTAGCAGTCCCTCACAGGGGGCTGGAGACACCCAGTAC. V usage is TRBV29 and J usage is TRBJ2-5; 9 positions match TRBD1. The sequenced fragment ends 1 residue before the CDR3 boundary, so the rest is inferred from the germline J gene. Trimming removed 5 bases from V and 5 bases from J; junction bases left unmatched: 8. The length of the CDR3 is 15 residues. Germline V gene sequence: CDR1 MSHET, CDR2 SYDVDS. The whole variable domain, filled in from reference TRBV29 and TRBJ2-5, reads DMKVTQMPRYLIKRMGENVLLECGQDMSHETMYWYRQDPGLGLQLIYISYDVDSNSEGDIPKGYRVSRKKREHFSLILDSAKTNQTSVYFCASSPSQGAGDTQYFGPGTRLLVL.

This clone was seen more than once but under ten times. Gene and germline names: mouse. The read is 1 residue too short to cover the CDR3 end, so that end is filled in from the germline J gene. The rearrangement joins TRBV29 to TRBJ2-7; 10 bases line up with TRBD2. The CDR3 consists of 15 residues. Looked up from germline, CDR1 is MSHET and CDR2 is SYDVDS. The junction had 7 bases not matched to a gene; V was cut back by 2 bases and J by 6 bases. The CDR3 bases that were read are TGTGCTAGCAGTTTAGTGCTGGGGGGGCGCAGTGAACAGTAC. Protein sequence: CASSLVLGGRSEQY. The whole CDR3 protein is CASSLVLGGRSEQYF.

By share of the sample, this clone is large (0.1 to 1%). The listed genes are named as in mouse. The sequenced fragment ends 1 residue before the CDR3 boundary, so the rest is inferred from the germline J gene. The chain combines TRBV2 with TRBJ2-7, with 11 bases that match TRBD2. CDR3 size: 15 residues. V gave up 0 bases and J gave up 4 bases; unmatched junction bases: 2. The germline V gene has CDR1 LGHNA and CDR2 YSYQKL. The CDR3 region is CASSQDGTGGYEQYF. The DNA read from the CDR3 is TGTGCCAGCAGCCAAGATGGGACTGGGGGTTATGAACAGTAC.

On this clone itself: The listed genes are named as in mouse. The read stops 1 residue short of the end of the CDR3; the missing end is completed from the germline J gene. This chain connects TRBV3 to TRBJ2-2; tentative D call: TRBD1 (6 bases). Germline-derived CDR1 and CDR2 are SNHLY and FYNGKV (reference sequence). This CDR3 contains 14 residues. The ends were cut back, 5 bases at V and 0 bases at J, with 7 bases in the middle. CDR3 sequence: CASSGTTNTGQLYF. The DNA read from the CDR3 is TGTGCCAGCAGCGGGACAACAAACACCGGGCAGCTCTAC.

For this clone: Mouse gene names and germline throughout. The read gets to within 1 residue of the CDR3 end, and the germline J gene fills in the rest. The J gene is TRBJ1-1, the V gene TRBV26; 7 bases fit TRBD1. V trimming: 5 bases; J trimming: 0 bases; junction bases outside the gene matches: 6. The CDR3 runs to 15 residues. The germline V gene has CDR1 KGHPV and CDR2 FQNQEV (reference sequence). CDR3: CASSASGTANTEVFF. The sequenced CDR3 bases are TGTGCCAGCAGTGCCTCCGGGACAGCAAACACAGAAGTCTTC.

Concerning this clone itself: At one end, the junction sequence differs from germline, possibly due to a read error. Genes and germline come from the mouse. The CDR3 goes on 1 residue after the read ends, and that part is filled in from the germline J gene. Other DNA sequences in the sample encode the same CDR3. The J gene is TRBJ1-3, the V gene TRBV13-3; TRBD1 might be the D (6 bases). CDR3 length: 15 residues. Per the germline V gene, CDR1 is NNHDY and CDR2 is SYVADS. CDR3 DNA (partial): TGTGCCCGCAGTGGGGGGCCCCATTCCGGAAACCCGCTCTAT. Protein product: CARSGGPHSGNPLY. From start to end, the CDR3 is CARSGGPHSGNPLYF.

Turning to this clone: The gene symbols are mouse symbols. Read coverage stops 1 residue before the CDR3 terminus; the germline J gene supplies the remainder. This sequence joins TRBV26 and TRBJ2-7; TRBD2 agrees at 9 bases. The CDR3 extends over 14 amino acids. The V segment lost 2 bases and the J segment 2 bases; nucleotides outside the gene matches: 1. Germline V CDR1 and CDR2: KGHPV, FQNQEV (reference sequence). The covered CDR3 bases are TGTGCCAGCAGTCTGAGGACTGGGGCCTATGAACAGTAC. This gives the protein CASSLRTGAYEQY. The whole CDR3 sequence reads CASSLRTGAYEQYF.

Points on this clone: All gene names here are mouse names. The read ends 1 residue before the CDR3 terminus; that terminus is restored from the germline J gene. This chain connects TRBV31 to TRBJ2-3; D possibly uses TRBD1 or TRBD2 (6 bases each). This CDR3 is 15 amino acids long. The germline V gene has CDR1 GKSSPN and CDR2 SITVG. With 1 base removed from V and 1 base from J, the gap between germline ends came to 12 bases. The CDR3 loop reads CAWSQGGLGAETLYF. The part of the CDR3 DNA that was read is TGTGCCTGGAGTCAAGGGGGGTTGGGTGCAGAAACGCTGTAT.

Worth noting for this clone: The gene names given are mouse names. The read stops 1 residue short of the end of the CDR3; the missing end is completed from the germline J gene. V gene TRBV31 combines with J gene TRBJ1-2, with 7 bases matching TRBD1. This CDR3 spans 13 amino acids. The germline V gene encodes CDR1 GKSSPN and CDR2 SITVG. The V and J ends lost 5 bases and 5 bases, in that order; junction bases with no gene match: 8. The chain's CDR3 is CAWAGEQGSDYTF. The sequenced CDR3 bases are TGTGCCTGGGCAGGGGAACAGGGGTCCGACTACACC. Full variable domain (missing parts from reference TRBV31 and TRBJ1-2): AQTIHQWPVAEIKAVGSPLSLGCTIKGKSSPNLYWYWQATGGTLQQLFYSITVGQVESVVQLNLSASRPKDDQFILSTEKLLLSHSGFYLCAWAGEQGSDYTFGSGTRLLVI.

About this clone: The genes are named according to mouse. The sequenced fragment ends 1 residue before the CDR3 boundary, so the rest is inferred from the germline J gene. The chain has TRBV13-1 and TRBJ2-3, with D maybe TRBD1 (6 bases). The CDR3 loop spans 14 amino acids. V was clipped by 3 bases and J by 6 bases, with 14 bases between them. The germline V gene has CDR1 NSHNY and CDR2 SYGAGN. CDR3 loop: CASSGGGGEETLYF. Partial CDR3 DNA: TGTGCCAGCAGTGGGGGAGGGGGAGAGGAAACGCTGTAT.

Concerning this clone: Here the gene names and germline are mouse. The read comes to an end 1 residue before the CDR3 does, leaving the germline J gene to fill in the end. V usage is TRBV13-2 and J usage is TRBJ1-1; a weak D match, TRBD1 (6 bases). Germline V gives CDR1 NNHNN, CDR2 SYGAGS (reference sequence). V lost 2 bases, J lost 3 bases, and 11 bases lay in between. CDR3 size: 14 residues. The CDR3 sequence is CASGDRGGDTEVFF. The sequenced CDR3 bases are TGTGCCAGCGGTGACAGGGGTGGGGACACAGAAGTCTTC.

With respect to this clone: The gene names here belong to mouse. The read finishes 1 residue shy of the CDR3 end, and the germline J gene is used to complete it. J is TRBJ2-7 and V is TRBV13-3; D gene ambiguous. The V and J ends lost 2 bases and 3 bases respectively, with 9 bases between them. CDR1 and CDR2 from the germline V gene are NNHDY and SYVADS. The CDR3 has 13 amino acids. Partial CDR3 DNA: TGTGCCAGCAGTGAGCCCGGGATCTATGAACAGTAC. It yields the protein CASSEPGIYEQY. The full CDR3 protein is CASSEPGIYEQYF.

On this clone itself: Gene names and germline match the mouse. The read is 1 residue too short to cover the CDR3 end, so that end is filled in from the germline J gene. The chain couples TRBV12-2 to TRBJ2-5; no firm D call. This CDR3 spans 12 amino acids. The V gene's germline CDR1 is SGHLS and CDR2 HYDKME. Trimming pared 0 bases from V and 4 bases from J, leaving 4 bases between. This CDR3 reads CASSLREDTQYF. The CDR3 DNA, read in part, is TGTGCCAGCTCTCTCAGGGAAGACACCCAGTAC.

This clone is judged large (0.1 to 1%). Germline and genes here are mouse. The read is 1 residue too short to cover the CDR3 end, so that end is filled in from the germline J gene. The chain has TRBV30 and TRBJ2-7; D is perhaps TRBD1 (5 bases). Germline loops: CDR1 SQVVS, CDR2 ANEGSEA. Between the trimmed V and J ends, which lost 1 base and 4 bases, there was a span of 8 bases. The CDR3 runs 12 residues. CDR3 protein: CSSRGGQYEQYF. The covered CDR3 bases are TGTAGTTCTAGAGGCGGACAATATGAACAGTAC.

With regard to this clone: The junction differs from germline at one of its ends, possibly a read error. Gene names are mouse gene names. The CDR3 is cut off 1 residue early in the read; its end comes from the germline J gene. This chain connects TRBV4 to TRBJ2-1; D is uncertain. CDR1 and CDR2 from the germline V gene are LGHDT and YNNKQL (reference sequence). The CDR3 has 14 residues. CDR3 residues: CPSRKPGNYAEQFF. The sequenced CDR3 bases are TGTCCCAGCAGGAAACCGGGGAACTATGCTGAGCAGTTC.

This clone is classed as medium-sized. All gene names here are mouse names. The read comes to an end 1 residue before the CDR3 does, leaving the germline J gene to fill in the end. The J gene is TRBJ1-5, the V gene TRBV2; a possible D gene is TRBD1 (6 bases). The V gene lost 0 bases and the J gene lost 2 bases, with 8 bases spanning the gap. This CDR3 is built from 15 residues. The V gene's germline CDR1 is LGHNA and CDR2 YSYQKL. This chain's CDR3 is CASSQEAGDNQAPLF. CDR3 DNA, as far as it was read: TGTGCCAGCAGCCAAGAGGCAGGGGACAACCAGGCTCCGCTT. Full variable domain (missing parts from reference TRBV2 and TRBJ1-5): DPKIIQKPKYLVAVTGSEKILICEQYLGHNAMYWYRQSAKKPLEFMFSYSYQKLMDNQTASSRFQPQSSKKNHLDLQITALKPDDSATYFCASSQEAGDNQAPLFGEGTRLSVL.